A selection of T cell receptor beta chains follows, all from one sample in a study of beta chain features in type 1 diabetes. Libraries were prepared by immunoSEQ multiplex PCR; TCRdb keeps only in-frame clonotypes and omits some of them. Among about 360,000 clones listed, around an eighth were seen once. The sequencing sample was made of naive CD4+ T cells from blood. The receptors derive from a young woman with type 1 diabetes. CDR3s include the opening cysteine and the closing phenylalanine or tryptophan. The D gene is left open where the match is weak. Size tells how often a clone was seen (once, few, many) or the class of an expanded clone, and some rows leave it out.

TRBJ1-2	TRBV10-3	TRBD1	few	14	TGTGCCAACACCCAAGGAAGTACAGGGGGTGGCTACACCTTC	CANTQGSTGGGYTF
TRBJ2-1	TRBV9	.	.	16	TGTGCCAGCACCCCCTGGGCCGGGAGCTCCTACAATGAGCAGTTCTTC	CASTPWAGSSYNEQFF
TRBJ2-3	TRBV28	TRBD2	few	14	TGTGCCAGCAGTTTACATAGCGGGAGTCGGACGCAGTATTTT	CASSLHSGSRTQYF
TRBJ2-3	TRBV30	.	.	18	TGTGCCTGGAGTTACGGGGAGACTGTAACCCTAAGGGGGGATACGCAGTATTTT	CAWSYGETVTLRGDTQYF
TRBJ1-1	TRBV19	.	.	15	TGTGCCAGTGGCCTGGGAAGAGGGAAGAACACTGAAGCTTTCTTT	CASGLGRGKNTEAFF
TRBJ1-1	TRBV9	.	few	14	TGTGCCAGCAGCGTAACATACGGGGGGACTGAAGCTTTCTTT	CASSVTYGGTEAFF
TRBJ2-7	TRBV19	.	few	11	TGTGCCAGCTCGGAGGCCTACGAGCAGTACTTC	CASSEAYEQYF
TRBJ2-5	TRBV5-4	TRBD2	.	15	TGTGCCAGCAGCCCACGGACTAGCGGCCAAGAGACCCAGTACTTC	CASSPRTSGQETQYF
TRBJ1-2	TRBV18	.	.	14	TGTGCCAGCTCACCGACAGCATCCCGCTATGGCTACACCTTC	CASSPTASRYGYTF
TRBJ2-5	TRBV7-2	TRBD2	few	16	TGTGCCAGCAGCTTAAAGGCTAGCGGGACACAAGAGACCCAGTACTTC	CASSLKASGTQETQYF
TRBJ2-1	TRBV5-1	.	.	13	TGCGCCAGCAGACCCGACAGCTACAATGAGCAGTTCTTC	CASRPDSYNEQFF
TRBJ1-6	TRBV9	.	few	14	TGTGCCAGCAGCGTGACTGATTTAAATTCACCCCTCCACTTT	CASSVTDLNSPLHF
TRBJ1-2	TRBV28	TRBD1	.	16	TGTGCCAGCACCCCCTGGACAGGGATGGAACACTATGGCTACACCTTC	CASTPWTGMEHYGYTF
TRBJ2-1	TRBV29-1	TRBD1	.	12	TGCAGCGAGGTACAGGGGGCTAATGAGCAGTTCTTC	CSEVQGANEQFF
TRBJ2-5	TRBV6-6	TRBD1	few	13	TGTGCCAGCGGGGGACAGGGGAAAGAGACCCAGTACTTC	CASGGQGKETQYF
TRBJ2-5	TRBV27	TRBD2	.	16	TGTGCCAGCAGTTCCAGCGGGACTAGCGGAGACGAGACCCAGTACTTC	CASSSSGTSGDETQYF
TRBJ1-2	TRBV5-1	.	few	14	TGCGCCAGCAGCTTGGCCGTTTCCGGGGATGGCTACACCTTC	CASSLAVSGDGYTF
TRBJ1-6	TRBV5-1	.	.	16	TGCGCCAGCAGCTTGGCCATCACCTCAGGGTCATCACCCCTCCACTTT	CASSLAITSGSSPLHF
TRBJ2-7	TRBV10-2	TRBD2	few	15	TGCGCCAGCAGTGATAGGAGCGGGGGCCTCTACGAGCAGTACTTC	CASSDRSGGLYEQYF
TRBJ2-1	TRBV11-2	TRBD2	.	15	TGTGCCAGCAGCCCAGCCGGGACTAGGACTAATGAGCAGTTCTTC	CASSPAGTRTNEQFF
TRBJ2-6	TRBV14	TRBD1	few	19	TGTGCCAGCAGCCAAGAAAAGGGACAGGGAAAGGCTGGGGCCAACGTCCTGACTTTC	CASSQEKGQGKAGANVLTF
TRBJ2-3	TRBV28	TRBD2	.	15	TGTGCCAGCACCCGGACTAGCGTTAGCACAGATACGCAGTATTTT	CASTRTSVSTDTQYF
TRBJ1-1	TRBV7-9	.	few	14	TGTGCCAGCAGCTTAGCCGCAGGGGACACTGAAGCTTTCTTT	CASSLAAGDTEAFF
TRBJ1-2	TRBV6-5	TRBD1	.	13	TGTGCCAGCAGATCACAGGGGGTCTATGGCTACACCTTC	CASRSQGVYGYTF
TRBJ2-7	TRBV5-4	.	.	15	TGTGCCAGCAGCCCTCCAGGGACTCTCTCCTACGAGCAGTACTTC	CASSPPGTLSYEQYF
TRBJ1-4	TRBV5-1	.	once	17	TGCGCCAGCAGCGAGGGCAGGCTCCCGGGGACTAATGAAAAACTGTTTTTT	CASSEGRLPGTNEKLFF
TRBJ1-5	TRBV7-3	.	few	13	TGTGCCAGCAACCAGGGGACGAGTCAGCCCCAGCATTTT	CASNQGTSQPQHF
TRBJ1-5	TRBV29-1	TRBD1	few	12	TGCAGCGTTGGGACAGGGAATCAGCCCCAGCATTTT	CSVGTGNQPQHF
TRBJ2-5	TRBV2	TRBD2	.	13	TGTGCCAGTAATAAGCGGGAACAAGAGACCCAGTACTTC	CASNKREQETQYF
TRBJ2-1	TRBV5-1	.	few	15	TGCGCCAGCAGCTTGGGGACCATCAGGGTCGATGAGCAGTTCTTC	CASSLGTIRVDEQFF
TRBJ2-1	TRBV5-6	TRBD1	few	16	TGTGCCAGCAGCTTGGGGACAGGGATGAATTACAATGAGCAGTTCTTC	CASSLGTGMNYNEQFF
TRBJ2-3	TRBV6-6	.	.	14	TGTGCCAGCAGTTACTCTTGGGCTCAGGATACGCAGTATTTT	CASSYSWAQDTQYF
TRBJ2-5	TRBV30	.	.	12	TGTGCCTGGGAGGTGTTGGGAGAGACCCAGTACTTC	CAWEVLGETQYF
TRBJ1-5	TRBV2	.	.	12	TGTGCCAGCAGTGAGGCGGGGCAGCCCCAGCATTTT	CASSEAGQPQHF
TRBJ2-7	TRBV6-1	TRBD1	.	13	TGTGCCATTGACAGGGGAAGGTCCTACGAGCAGTACTTC	CAIDRGRSYEQYF
TRBJ2-1	TRBV30	.	.	14	TGTGCCTGGAGTGTACAAGAAGGGGCGGCTGAGCAGTTCTTC	CAWSVQEGAAEQFF
TRBJ2-2	TRBV13	TRBD2	.	16	TGTGCCAGCAGCCCCGGGACTAGCGGGGTCACCGGGGAGCTGTTTTTT	CASSPGTSGVTGELFF
TRBJ2-3	TRBV15	.	few	12	TGTGCCACCAGCGCCCCACTCGATACGCAGTATTTT	CATSAPLDTQYF
TRBJ1-2	TRBV5-1	.	.	14	TGCGCCAGCAGCTTGGAAGCACCTAACTATGGCTACACCTTC	CASSLEAPNYGYTF
TRBJ2-5	TRBV25-1	.	.	16	TGTGCCAGCAGTGAATACGGCAGGGGACATCAAGAGACCCAGTACTTC	CASSEYGRGHQETQYF
TRBJ2-7	TRBV10-3	.	.	16	TGTGCCATCAGGGGTCGGGAATATACGGGGGCCTACGAGCAGTACTTC	CAIRGREYTGAYEQYF
TRBJ2-7	TRBV4-3	.	few	17	TGCGCCAGCAGCCAAGATGACAAGGGACACAAGCCTTACGAGCAGTACTTC	CASSQDDKGHKPYEQYF
TRBJ1-4	TRBV4-3	.	.	16	TGCGCCAGCAGCCAAGAGGGGGGTACGGGTAATGAAAAACTGTTTTTT	CASSQEGGTGNEKLFF
TRBJ2-1	TRBV19	.	.	15	TGTGCCAGTCGTAGGAGCGGCCTACTCTACAATGAGCAGTTCTTC	CASRRSGLLYNEQFF
TRBJ2-4	TRBV7-2	.	.	14	TGTGCCAGCGGCGCCGGAGGGGCAAGAAACATTCAGTACTTC	CASGAGGARNIQYF
TRBJ1-1	TRBV14	.	few	14	TGTGCCAGCAGCCAATTCTCTCTGAACACTGAAGCTTTCTTT	CASSQFSLNTEAFF
TRBJ2-7	TRBV29-1	.	.	12	TGCAGCGCGACAGTTTCGACCTACGAGCAGTACTTC	CSATVSTYEQYF
TRBJ1-2	TRBV9	.	few	13	TGTGCCAGCAGCCCGGACACTAACTATGGCTACACCTTC	CASSPDTNYGYTF
TRBJ2-3	TRBV6-5	TRBD2	.	16	TGTGCCAGCAGTTACTCGGGGCTAGCGGACACAGATACGCAGTATTTT	CASSYSGLADTDTQYF
TRBJ2-3	TRBV6-4	.	few	13	TGTGCCAGCAGTGGCCGAAGGGGGGATACGCAGTATTTT	CASSGRRGDTQYF
TRBJ1-1	TRBV27	.	.	14	TGTGCCAGCAGTCGTGAGGTGGGGCTCGGTGAAGCTTTCTTT	CASSREVGLGEAFF
TRBJ2-4	TRBV18	.	few	15	TGTGCCAGCTCAACAGAGGGAGTGACCAAAAACATTCAGTACTTC	CASSTEGVTKNIQYF
TRBJ2-2	TRBV23-1	TRBD2	few	16	TGCGCCAGCAGTCCCCGGGGGAGGGAATTAACCGGGGAGCTGTTTTTT	CASSPRGRELTGELFF
TRBJ1-3	TRBV4-3	.	.	15	TGCGCCAGCAGCCAAGAATCGGGGGGTGGAAACACCATATATTTT	CASSQESGGGNTIYF
TRBJ2-1	TRBV28	TRBD2	.	13	TGTGCCAGCCGAACAGGACTAGCACGCGAGCAGTTCTTC	CASRTGLAREQFF
TRBJ2-5	TRBV6-5	.	.	14	TGTGCCAGCAGTTACGTCGGAGGGCCTGAGACCCAGTACTTC	CASSYVGGPETQYF
TRBJ1-5	TRBV28	.	few	14	TGTGCCAGCAGTAGGGGTCAGCTAAATCAGCCCCAGCATTTT	CASSRGQLNQPQHF
TRBJ2-3	TRBV7-3	TRBD1	once	14	TGTGCCAGCAGCTCGGACAGGGTCGCAGATACGCAGTATTTT	CASSSDRVADTQYF
TRBJ2-7	TRBV28	.	.	15	TGTGCCAGCAGTTTAAGCCAGGTCGGCTCCTACGAGCAGTACTTC	CASSLSQVGSYEQYF